These T cell receptor beta chains were read from a single sample in a study of blood T cells in healthy people across ages. Using its own MiXCR run on the 5' RACE reads, TCRdb lists one record per CDR3 protein. Here the sample spans more than 550,000 distinct CDR3 sequences, roughly 20% being singletons. Sequenced material: blood. The receptors originated from a man aged 65-85 years in good health. Each CDR3 is given without its conserved first and last residue. Some rows mark clone size as missing; the rest say once, few, many or name a class of expanded clone.

j_gene,abundance,v_gene,CDR3aa
TRBJ1-1,.,TRBV20-1,SVTGVVEAF
TRBJ1-5,.,TRBV19,ASRRQGSKDSNQPQH
TRBJ1-4,.,TRBV10-3,TTGRQGPNEKLF
TRBJ1-5,few,TRBV10-3,AISDGQGRGSGNQPQH
TRBJ2-5,.,TRBV4-2,ASSQVAPGETQY
TRBJ2-5,few,TRBV4-3,ASSNRGGLQETQY
.,.,TRBV5-1,ASSVGTSGDHEQY
TRBJ1-1,many,TRBV12-3/TRBV12-4,ASSFSQKGEAF
TRBJ1-1,few,TRBV7-6,ASSFGDSSMAF
TRBJ1-2,once,TRBV20-1,SAREGTGYGYT
TRBJ1-4,few,TRBV6-5,ASRVTGREKLF
TRBJ2-1,many,TRBV6-6,ASSVLGLEGEQF
TRBJ1-2,few,TRBV10-1,ASSEVYGYGYT
TRBJ2-5,once,TRBV6-6,ASSYVHRVVLETQY
TRBJ2-1,.,TRBV11-1,ASSSRRGFYNEQF
TRBJ2-1,.,TRBV5-6,ASSRMTGGSYDEQF
TRBJ2-1,few,TRBV29-1,SVDRRGTSGTVFYNEQF
.,few,TRBV11-1,ASSLALSTTFEQF
TRBJ2-1,few,TRBV7-8,ASSQGQWSYNEQF
TRBJ2-6,.,TRBV30,AWSGLLSSGANVLT
TRBJ1-2,many,TRBV6-6,ASSPYSGTGYGYT